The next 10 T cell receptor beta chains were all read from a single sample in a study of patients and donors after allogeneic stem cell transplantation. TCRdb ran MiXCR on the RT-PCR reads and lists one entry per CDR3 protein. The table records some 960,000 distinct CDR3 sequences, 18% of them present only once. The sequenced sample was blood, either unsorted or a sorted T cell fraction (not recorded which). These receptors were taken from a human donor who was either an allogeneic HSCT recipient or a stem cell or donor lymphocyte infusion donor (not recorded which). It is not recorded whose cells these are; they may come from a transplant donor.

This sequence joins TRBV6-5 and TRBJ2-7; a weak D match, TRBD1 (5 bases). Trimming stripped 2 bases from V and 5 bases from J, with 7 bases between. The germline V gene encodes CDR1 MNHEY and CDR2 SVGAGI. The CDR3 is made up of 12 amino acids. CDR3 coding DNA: TGTGCCAGCAGTTACGGCAGGGACGAGCAGTACTTC. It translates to CASSYGRDEQYF.

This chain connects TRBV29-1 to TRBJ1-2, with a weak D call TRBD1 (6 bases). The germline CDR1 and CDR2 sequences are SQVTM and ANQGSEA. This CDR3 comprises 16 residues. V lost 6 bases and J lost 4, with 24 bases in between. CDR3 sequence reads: CSVHTLSDRRSYGYTF. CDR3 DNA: TGCAGCGTCCACACCCTAAGCGACAGGAGAAGCTATGGCTACACCTTC.

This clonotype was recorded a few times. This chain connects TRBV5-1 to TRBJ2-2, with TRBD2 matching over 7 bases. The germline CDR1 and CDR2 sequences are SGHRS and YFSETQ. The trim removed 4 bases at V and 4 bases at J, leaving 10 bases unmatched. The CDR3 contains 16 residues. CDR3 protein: CASSPQTSPGTGELFF. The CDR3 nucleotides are TGCGCCAGCAGCCCTCAGACTAGCCCTGGCACCGGGGAGCTGTTTTTT.

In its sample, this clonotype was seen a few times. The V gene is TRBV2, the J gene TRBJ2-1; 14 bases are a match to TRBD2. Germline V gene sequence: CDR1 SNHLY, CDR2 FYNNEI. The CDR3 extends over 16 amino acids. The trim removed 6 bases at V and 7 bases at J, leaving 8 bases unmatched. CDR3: CASSAPGLAGGNEQFF. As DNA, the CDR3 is TGTGCCAGCAGCGCACCCGGACTAGCGGGAGGAAATGAGCAGTTCTTC.

The CDR3 DNA reads TGCAGTGCCCCCGACTACAACTCCTACAATGAGCAGTTCTTC. Its protein product is CSAPDYNSYNEQFF. The rearrangement links TRBV20-1 to TRBJ2-1; tentative D call: TRBD2 (5 bases). Deletions cut 6 bases from V and 0 bases from J, with 12 bases between. The germline CDR1 and CDR2 sequences are DFQATT and SNEGSKA (reference sequence). This CDR3 region has 14 residues.

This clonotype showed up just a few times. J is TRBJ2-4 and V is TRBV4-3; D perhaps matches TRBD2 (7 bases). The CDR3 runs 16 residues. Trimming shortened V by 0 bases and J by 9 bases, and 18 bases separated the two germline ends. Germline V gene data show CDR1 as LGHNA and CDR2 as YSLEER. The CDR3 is CASSQEPWGGGVIQYF. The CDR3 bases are TGCGCCAGCAGCCAAGAACCGTGGGGGGGCGGGGTCATTCAGTACTTC.

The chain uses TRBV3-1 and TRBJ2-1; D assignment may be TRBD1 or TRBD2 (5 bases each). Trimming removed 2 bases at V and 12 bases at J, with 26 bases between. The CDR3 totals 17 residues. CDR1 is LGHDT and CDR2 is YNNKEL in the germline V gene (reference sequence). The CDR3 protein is CASSQRWDPMIRAAQFF. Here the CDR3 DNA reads TGTGCCAGCAGCCAAAGGTGGGACCCCATGATCCGGGCCGCGCAGTTCTTC.

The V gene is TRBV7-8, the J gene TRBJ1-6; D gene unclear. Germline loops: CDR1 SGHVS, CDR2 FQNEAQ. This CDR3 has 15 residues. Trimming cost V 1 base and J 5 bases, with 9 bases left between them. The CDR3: CASSLGRQDNSPLHF. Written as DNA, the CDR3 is TGTGCCAGCAGCTTAGGGCGACAAGATAATTCACCCCTCCACTTT.

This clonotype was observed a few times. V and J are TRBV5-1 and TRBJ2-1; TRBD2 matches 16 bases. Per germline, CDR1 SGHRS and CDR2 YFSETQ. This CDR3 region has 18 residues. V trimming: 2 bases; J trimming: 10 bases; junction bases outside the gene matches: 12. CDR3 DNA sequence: TGCGCCAGCAGCTTAGGGCCCGGGACTAGCGGGGGGGCTTGGGAGCAGTTCTTC. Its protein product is CASSLGPGTSGGAWEQFF.

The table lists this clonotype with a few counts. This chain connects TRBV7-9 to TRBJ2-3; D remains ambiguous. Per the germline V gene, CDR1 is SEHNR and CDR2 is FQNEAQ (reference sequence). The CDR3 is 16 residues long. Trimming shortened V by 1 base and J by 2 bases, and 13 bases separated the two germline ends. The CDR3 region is CASSLGVDRYTDTQYF. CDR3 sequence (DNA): TGTGCCAGCAGCTTAGGGGTGGACCGTTACACAGATACGCAGTATTTT.